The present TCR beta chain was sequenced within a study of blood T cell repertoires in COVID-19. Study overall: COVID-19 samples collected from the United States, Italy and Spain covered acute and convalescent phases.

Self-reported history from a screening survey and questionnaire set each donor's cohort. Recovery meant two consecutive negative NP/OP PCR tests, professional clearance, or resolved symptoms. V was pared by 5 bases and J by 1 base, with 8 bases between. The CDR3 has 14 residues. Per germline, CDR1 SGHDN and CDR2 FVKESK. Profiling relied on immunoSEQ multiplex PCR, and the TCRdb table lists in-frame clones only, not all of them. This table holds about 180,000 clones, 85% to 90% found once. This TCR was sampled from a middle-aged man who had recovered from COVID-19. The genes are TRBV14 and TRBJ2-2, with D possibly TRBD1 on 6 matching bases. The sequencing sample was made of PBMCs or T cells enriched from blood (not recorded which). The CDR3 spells CASSEDRNTGELFF. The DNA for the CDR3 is TGTGCCAGCAGCGAGGACAGGAACACCGGGGAGCTGTTTTTT.